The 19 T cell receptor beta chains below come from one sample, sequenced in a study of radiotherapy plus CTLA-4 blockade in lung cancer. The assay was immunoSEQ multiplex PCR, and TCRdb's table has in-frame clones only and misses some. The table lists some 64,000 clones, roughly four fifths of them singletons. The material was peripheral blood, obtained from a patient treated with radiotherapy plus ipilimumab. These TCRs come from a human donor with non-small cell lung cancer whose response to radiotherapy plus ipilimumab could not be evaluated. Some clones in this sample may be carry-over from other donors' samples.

The chain's CDR3 is CASTLNWQGWDTQYF. Written as DNA, the CDR3 is TGTGCCAGCACCCTAAACTGGCAGGGGTGGGATACGCAGTATTTT. This chain links TRBV7-2 with TRBJ2-3, with D tentatively TRBD1 (6 bases). This CDR3 contains 15 residues. Germline CDR1 reads SGHTA; CDR2 reads FQGNSA. Trimming left V 7 bases short and J 6 bases short, with 20 bases between.

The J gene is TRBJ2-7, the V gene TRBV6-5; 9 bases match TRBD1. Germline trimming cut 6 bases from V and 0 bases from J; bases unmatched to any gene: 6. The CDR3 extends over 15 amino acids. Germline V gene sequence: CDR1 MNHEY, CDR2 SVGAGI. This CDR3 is CASRIRDRASYEQYF. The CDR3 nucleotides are TGTGCCAGCAGGATCCGGGACAGGGCCTCCTACGAGCAGTACTTC.

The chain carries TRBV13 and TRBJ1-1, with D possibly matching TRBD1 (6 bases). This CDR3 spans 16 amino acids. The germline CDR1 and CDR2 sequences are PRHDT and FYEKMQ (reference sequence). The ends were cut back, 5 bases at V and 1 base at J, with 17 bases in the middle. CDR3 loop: CASSPRQGRGNTEAFF. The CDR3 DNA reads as TGTGCCAGCAGCCCAAGGCAGGGCAGGGGGAACACTGAAGCTTTCTTT.

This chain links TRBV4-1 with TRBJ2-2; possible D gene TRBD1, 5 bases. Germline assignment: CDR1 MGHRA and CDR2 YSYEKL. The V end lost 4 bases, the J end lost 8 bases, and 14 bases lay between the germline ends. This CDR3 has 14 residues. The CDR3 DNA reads TGCGCCAGCAGCCCAGGCAGGGCCCATGGGGAGCTGTTTTTT. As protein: CASSPGRAHGELFF.

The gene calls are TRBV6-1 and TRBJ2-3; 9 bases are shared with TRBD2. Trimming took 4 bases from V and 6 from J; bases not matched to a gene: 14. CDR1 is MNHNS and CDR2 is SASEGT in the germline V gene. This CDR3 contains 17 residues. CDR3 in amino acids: CASSVQQGGGASDTQYF. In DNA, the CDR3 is TGTGCCAGCAGTGTGCAGCAGGGCGGGGGGGCCTCGGATACGCAGTATTTT.

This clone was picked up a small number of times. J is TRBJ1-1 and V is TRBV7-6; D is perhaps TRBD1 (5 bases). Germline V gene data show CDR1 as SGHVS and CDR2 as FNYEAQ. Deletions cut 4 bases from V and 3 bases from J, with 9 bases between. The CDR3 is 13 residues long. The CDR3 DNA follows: TGTGCCAGCAGCTCGGGGGGGGACACTGAAGCTTTCTTT. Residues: CASSSGGDTEAFF.

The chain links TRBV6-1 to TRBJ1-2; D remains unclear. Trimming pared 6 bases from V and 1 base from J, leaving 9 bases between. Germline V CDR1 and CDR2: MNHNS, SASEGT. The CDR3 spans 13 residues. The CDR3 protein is CASRAQVNYGYTF. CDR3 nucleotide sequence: TGTGCCAGCAGAGCCCAGGTTAACTATGGCTACACCTTC.

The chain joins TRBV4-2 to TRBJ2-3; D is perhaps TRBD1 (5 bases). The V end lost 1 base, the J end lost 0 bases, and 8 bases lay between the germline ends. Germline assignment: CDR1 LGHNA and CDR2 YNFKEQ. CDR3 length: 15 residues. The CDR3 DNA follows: TGTGCCAGCAGCCAAGGGCAGGGAAGCACAGATACGCAGTATTTT. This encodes CASSQGQGSTDTQYF.

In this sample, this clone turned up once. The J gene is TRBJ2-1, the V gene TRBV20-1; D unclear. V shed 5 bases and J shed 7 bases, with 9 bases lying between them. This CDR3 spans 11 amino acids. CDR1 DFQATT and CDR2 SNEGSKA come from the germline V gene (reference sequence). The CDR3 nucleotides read TGCAGTGCTTCCCCCGGGAATGAGCAGTTCTTC. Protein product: CSASPGNEQFF.

In DNA, the CDR3 is TGTGCCAGCACTAACAGGGGCGAGAATCAGCCCCAGCATTTT. Residues: CASTNRGENQPQHF. The chain recombines TRBV2 with TRBJ1-5; 7 nucleotides align to TRBD1. CDR1 is SNHLY and CDR2 is FYNNEI in the germline V gene. Losses at the gene ends were 7 bases for V and 4 bases for J; bases not matched to a gene: 7. The CDR3 contains 14 residues.

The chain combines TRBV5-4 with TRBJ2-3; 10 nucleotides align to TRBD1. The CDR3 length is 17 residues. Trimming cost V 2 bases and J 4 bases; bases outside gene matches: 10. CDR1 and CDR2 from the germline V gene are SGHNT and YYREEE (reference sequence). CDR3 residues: CASSFRTGGGGSDTQYF. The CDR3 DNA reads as TGTGCCAGCAGCTTCCGGACAGGGGGGGGCGGGTCAGATACGCAGTATTTT.

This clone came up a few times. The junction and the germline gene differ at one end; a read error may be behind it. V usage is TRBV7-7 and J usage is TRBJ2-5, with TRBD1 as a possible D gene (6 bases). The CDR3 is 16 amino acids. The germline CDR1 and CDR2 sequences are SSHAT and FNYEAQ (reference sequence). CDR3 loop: CASSAGRTGISGTQYF. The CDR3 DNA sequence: TGTGCTAGCAGTGCCGGTAGAACAGGGATAAGTGGGACCCAGTACTTC.

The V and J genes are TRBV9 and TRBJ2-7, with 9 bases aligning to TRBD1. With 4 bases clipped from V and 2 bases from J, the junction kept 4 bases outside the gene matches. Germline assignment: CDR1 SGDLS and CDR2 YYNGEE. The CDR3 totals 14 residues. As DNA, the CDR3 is TGTGCCAGCAGCATCCGGGACAGGGCCTACGAGCAGTACTTC. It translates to CASSIRDRAYEQYF.

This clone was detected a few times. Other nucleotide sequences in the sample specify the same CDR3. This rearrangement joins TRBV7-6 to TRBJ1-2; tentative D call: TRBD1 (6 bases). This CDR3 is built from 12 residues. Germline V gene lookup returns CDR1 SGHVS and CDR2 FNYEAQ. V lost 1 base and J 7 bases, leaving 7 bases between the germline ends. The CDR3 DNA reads TGTGCCAGCAGCTTAGGGGGGCTTGGCTACACCTTC. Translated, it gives CASSLGGLGYTF.

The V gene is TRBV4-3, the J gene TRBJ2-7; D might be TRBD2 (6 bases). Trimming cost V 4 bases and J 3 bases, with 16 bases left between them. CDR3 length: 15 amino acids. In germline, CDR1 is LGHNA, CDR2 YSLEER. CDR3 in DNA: TGCGCCAGCAGCCCGACTAGGCCCCGGAACTACGAGCAGTACTTC. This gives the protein CASSPTRPRNYEQYF.

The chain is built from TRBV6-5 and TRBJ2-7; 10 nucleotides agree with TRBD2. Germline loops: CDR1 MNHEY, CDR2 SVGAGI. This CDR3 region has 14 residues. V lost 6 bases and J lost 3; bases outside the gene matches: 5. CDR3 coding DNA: TGTGCCAGCAGCCCAAGGACTAGCGGCTACGAGCAGTACTTC. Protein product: CASSPRTSGYEQYF.

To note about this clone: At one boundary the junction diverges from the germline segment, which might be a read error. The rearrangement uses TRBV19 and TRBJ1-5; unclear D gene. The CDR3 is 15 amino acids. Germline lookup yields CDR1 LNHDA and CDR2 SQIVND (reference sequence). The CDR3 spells CARSRPEARNQPQHF. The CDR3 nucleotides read TGTGCCAGGAGTAGGCCTGAGGCCCGCAATCAGCCCCAGCATTTT.

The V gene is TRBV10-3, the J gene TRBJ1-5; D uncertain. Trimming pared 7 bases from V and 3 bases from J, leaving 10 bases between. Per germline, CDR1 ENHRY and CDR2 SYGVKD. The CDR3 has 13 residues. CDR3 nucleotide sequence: TGTGCCATCAAGAGGGATAACAATCAGCCCCAGCATTTT. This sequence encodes CAIKRDNNQPQHF.

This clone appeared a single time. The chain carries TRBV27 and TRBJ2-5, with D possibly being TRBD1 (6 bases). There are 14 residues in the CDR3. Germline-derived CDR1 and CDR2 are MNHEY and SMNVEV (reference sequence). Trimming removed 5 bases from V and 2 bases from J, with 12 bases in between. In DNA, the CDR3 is TGTGCCAGCAGTCCCAGTCAGGGGCAAGAGACCCAGTACTTC. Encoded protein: CASSPSQGQETQYF.